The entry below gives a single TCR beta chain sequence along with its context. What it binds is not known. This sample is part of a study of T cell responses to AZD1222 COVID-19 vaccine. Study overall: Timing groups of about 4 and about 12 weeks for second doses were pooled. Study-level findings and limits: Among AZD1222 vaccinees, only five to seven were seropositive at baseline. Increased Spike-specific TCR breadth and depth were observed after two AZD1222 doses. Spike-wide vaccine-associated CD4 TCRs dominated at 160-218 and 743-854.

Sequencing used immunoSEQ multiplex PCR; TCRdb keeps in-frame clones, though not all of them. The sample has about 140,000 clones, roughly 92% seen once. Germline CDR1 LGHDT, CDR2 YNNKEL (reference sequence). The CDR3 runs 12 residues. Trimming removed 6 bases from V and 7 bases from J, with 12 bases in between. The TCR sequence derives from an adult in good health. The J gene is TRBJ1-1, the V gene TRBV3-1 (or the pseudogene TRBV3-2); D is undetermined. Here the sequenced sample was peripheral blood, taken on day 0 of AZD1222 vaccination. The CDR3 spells CASSQTTGEAFF. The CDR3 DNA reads TGTGCCAGCAGTCAAACGACGGGTGAAGCTTTCTTT.